The 30 T cell receptor beta chains below come from one sample, sequenced in a study of blood T cells in healthy people across ages. Alongside a J-beta primer mix, a sample-barcoded 5' primer served in a second PCR lasting roughly 7 to 12 cycles. Using its own MiXCR run on the 5' RACE reads, TCRdb lists one record per CDR3 protein. The table has about 670,000 distinct CDR3 sequences, approximately 52% seen once. Input material: blood. Source of these receptors: a woman of 80 years or more in good health.

This clonotype came up a few times. A single base separates this from a much larger clone, so it may be a read error. J is TRBJ2-7 and V is TRBV29-1; 10 nucleotides align to TRBD2. Trimming at V came to 4 bases and at J to 7 bases, leaving 4 bases not matched to a gene. CDR3 length: 12 amino acids. The V gene's germline CDR1 is SQVTM and CDR2 ANQGSEA. DNA of the CDR3: TGCAGCGTTGTTAGCGGGAGGAATGAGCAGTACTTC. It yields the protein CSVVSGRNEQYF.

On this clonotype itself: A much larger clonotype is one base distant, so this may be a read error. The chain is built from TRBV7-2 and TRBJ2-3, with no clear D. This CDR3 spans 15 amino acids. V was shortened by 5 bases and J by 11 bases, with 23 bases between the two germline ends. Germline V gene data show CDR1 as SGHTA and CDR2 as FQGNSA. CDR3 amino acids: CASSPRVDEAGMQYF. CDR3 nucleotide sequence: TGTGCCAGCAGCCCCAGAGTTGATGAGGCTGGTATGCAGTATTTT.

The sample holds a few counts of this clonotype. This rearrangement joins TRBV3-1 to TRBJ2-1; D possibly corresponds to TRBD1 (6 bases). This CDR3 has 16 amino acids. Germline CDR1 is LGHDT and CDR2 is YNNKEL (reference sequence). The V gene lost 3 bases and the J gene lost 10 bases, with 22 bases spanning the gap. CDR3 coding DNA: TGTGCCAGCAGCCAGTCGAGGGGGAGAGGTGTTGGCGAGCAGTTCTTC. This gives the protein CASSQSRGRGVGEQFF.

Comments on this clonotype: An end of the junction does not agree with germline; a read error may underlie this. In DNA, the CDR3 is TGCGCCGGCAGCCAAGGCCGGGACAGCCCTCAAGCGACCCAGTACTTC. It translates to CAGSQGRDSPQATQYF. The chain combines TRBV4-1 with TRBJ2-5, with 7 bases identical to TRBD1. The CDR3 contains 16 residues. Per the germline V gene, CDR1 is MGHRA and CDR2 is YSYEKL.

About this clonotype: This may come from a read error, since a much larger clone is one base off. V is TRBV6-5 and J is TRBJ2-6; D is uncertain. Trimming cost V 3 bases and J 2 bases, with 5 bases left between them. Germline V gene lookup returns CDR1 MNHEY and CDR2 SVGAGI. CDR3 length equals 14 residues. CDR3 loop: CASSYDPGANVLTF. The CDR3 DNA reads as TGTGCCAGCAGTTATGACCCTGGGGCCAACGTCCTGACTTTC.

Ten or more counts support this clonotype. The rearrangement joins TRBV20-1 to TRBJ1-2; D gene ambiguous. The V gene's germline CDR1 is DFQATT and CDR2 SNEGSKA (reference sequence). Trimming took 6 bases from V and 0 from J, leaving 11 bases between them. CDR3 length equals 13 residues. CDR3 bases: TGCAGTGCCCCAGCCTTAGCTAACTATGGCTACACCTTC. Amino acids: CSAPALANYGYTF.

The chain couples TRBV25-1 to TRBJ2-7; D possibly corresponds to TRBD2 (6 bases). TRBJ2-5 explains the end of the DNA better; the J call may be wrong. CDR1 is MGHDK and CDR2 is SYGVNS in the germline V gene. CDR3 size: 13 residues. The CDR3 is CASSERRGRTQYF. CDR3 nucleotides: TGTGCCAGCAGTGAACGGAGGGGCCGGACCCAGTACTTC.

The CDR3 DNA is TGTGCCAGCAGCTTGTGGACAGCAAACTACGAGCAGTACTTC. Protein product: CASSLWTANYEQYF. The chain joins TRBV7-2 to TRBJ2-7, with D tentatively TRBD1 (6 bases). Between the trimmed V and J ends, which lost 3 bases and 3 bases, there was a span of 12 bases. CDR1 and CDR2 (germline): SGHTA, FQGNSA. CDR3 size: 14 residues. Full variable domain (remainder filled in from reference TRBV7-2 and TRBJ2-7): GAGVSQSPSNKVTEKGKDVELRCDPISGHTALYWYRQSLGQGLEFLIYFQGNSAPDKSGLPSDRFSAERTGGSVSTLTIQRTQQEDSAVYLCASSLWTANYEQYFGPGTRLTVT.

The rearrangement joins TRBV7-3 to TRBJ2-1; weak D call: TRBD2 (6 bases). Trimming removed 4 bases at V and 4 bases at J, with 29 bases between. This CDR3 region has 20 residues. The germline V gene has CDR1 SGHTA and CDR2 FQGTGA. The DNA for the CDR3 is TGTGCCAGCAGCTCCTTCCGGACGGGGGAATCGAGGAGGTTTTACAATGAGCAGTTCTTC. Translation: CASSSFRTGESRRFYNEQFF. The full variable domain, its missing parts supplied by reference TRBV7-3 and TRBJ2-1, is GAGVSQTPSNKVTEKGKYVELRCDPISGHTALYWYRQSLGQGPEFLIYFQGTGAADDSGLPNDRFFAVRPEGSVSTLKIQRTERGDSAVYLCASSSFRTGESRRFYNEQFFGPGTRLTVL.

The J gene is TRBJ1-5, the V gene TRBV4-1; tentative D call: TRBD1 (6 bases). V lost 6 bases and J lost 6, with 15 bases in between. Looked up from germline, CDR1 is MGHRA and CDR2 is YSYEKL. CDR3 length: 14 residues. CDR3 sequence: CASSSTGPPQPQHF. The CDR3 DNA sequence: TGCGCCAGCAGTTCTACAGGGCCCCCTCAGCCCCAGCATTTT.

This clonotype was observed a handful of times. This could be a read error, since a much larger clone is one nucleotide away. The chain employs TRBV9 and TRBJ2-3, with TRBD2 matching 7 bases. This CDR3 has 14 residues. The V gene end was trimmed by 3 bases and the J gene end by 0 bases; junction bases not matched to a gene: 1. CDR1 is SGDLS and CDR2 is YYNGEE in the germline V gene. The CDR3 nucleotides are TGTGCCAGCAGCGGTAGCGGGAGCACAGATACGCAGTATTTT. The encoded protein is CASSGSGSTDTQYF.

This rearrangement joins TRBV5-4 to TRBJ1-2; possible D gene TRBD1, 5 bases. V was cut by 7 bases and J by 4 bases, with 20 bases left in between. Germline V lookup: CDR1 SGHNT, CDR2 YYREEE (reference sequence). The CDR3 spans 15 residues. The CDR3 region is CASGSTLGATYGYTF. In DNA, the CDR3 is TGTGCCAGCGGCTCCACTCTCGGGGCCACCTATGGCTACACCTTC. Using reference TRBV5-4 and TRBJ1-2 for the parts outside the CDR3, the full variable domain is ETGVTQSPTHLIKTRGQQVTLRCSSQSGHNTVSWYQQALGQGPQFIFQYYREEENGRGNFPPRFSGLQFPNYSSELNVNALELDDSALYLCASGSTLGATYGYTFGSGTRLTVV.

J is TRBJ2-4 and V is TRBV5-1; no firm D call. CDR1 is SGHRS, CDR2 YFSETQ, per germline. This CDR3 spans 15 amino acids. V lost 0 bases to trimming and J lost 4 bases, with 11 bases between them. The CDR3 spells CASSLDGYRKNIQYF. In nucleotides, the CDR3 is TGCGCCAGCAGCTTGGACGGCTATCGGAAAAACATTCAGTACTTC.

This clonotype has more than one count but fewer than ten. The rearrangement links TRBV3-1 to TRBJ2-2, with D possibly being TRBD1 (5 bases). The CDR3 has 16 amino acids. Germline loops: CDR1 LGHDT, CDR2 YNNKEL (reference sequence). V was shortened by 4 bases and J by 1 base, with 13 bases between the two germline ends. The CDR3 is CASSPYSRVNTGELFF. In DNA form, the CDR3 reads TGTGCCAGCAGCCCCTACTCCAGGGTGAACACCGGGGAGCTGTTTTTT.

The J gene is TRBJ2-3, the V gene TRBV29-1, with a possible D match to TRBD1 (5 bases). Germline values: CDR1 SQVTM, CDR2 ANQGSEA. This CDR3 is built from 15 residues. The V end was cut by 1 base, the J end by 2 bases, with 13 bases between. This CDR3 reads CSVEGGQGNTDTQYF. CDR3 bases: TGCAGCGTTGAAGGGGGTCAGGGAAACACAGATACGCAGTATTTT.

The V call is TRBV6-5, the J call TRBJ2-7; tentatively, D is TRBD1 (7 bases). The CDR3 sequence is 15 residues long. Germline V gives CDR1 MNHEY, CDR2 SVGAGI. Trimming stripped 6 bases from V and 5 bases from J, with 20 bases between. The CDR3 loop reads CASSSGAAGGNEQYF. CDR3 sequence (DNA): TGTGCCAGCAGCTCCGGAGCCGCAGGGGGGAACGAGCAGTACTTC.

The CDR3 is CATAAPGTIGTDTQYF. The CDR3 DNA reads as TGTGCCACCGCAGCCCCCGGGACTATAGGCACAGATACGCAGTATTTT. The chain is built from TRBV15 and TRBJ2-3; 7 bases align to TRBD2. Germline CDR1 LNHNV, CDR2 YYDKDF (reference sequence). Trimming removed 8 bases from V and 1 base from J; junction bases left unmatched: 12. The CDR3 runs to 16 residues.

The table lists this clonotype with a count of one. Just one base apart from a much larger clone, this may be a read error. The chain has TRBV5-1 and TRBJ2-1; D tentatively reads TRBD1 or TRBD2 (5 bases each). Germline assignment: CDR1 SGHRS and CDR2 YFSETQ. V lost 4 bases and J 15 bases, leaving 20 bases between the germline ends. The CDR3 is 13 residues long. The CDR3 here is CASSPQGAQTPFF. As DNA, the CDR3 is TGCGCCAGCAGCCCCCAGGGAGCCCAAACCCCGTTCTTC.

V usage is TRBV6-5 and J usage is TRBJ2-3; 11 nucleotides align to TRBD2. CDR3 size: 16 residues. CDR1 and CDR2 (germline): MNHEY, SVGAGI. V was clipped by 0 bases and J by 6 bases; unmatched bases: 5. The DNA for the CDR3 is TGTGCCAGCAGTTACTCGCTAGCGGGAGGTAGGGATACGCAGTATTTT. It codes for CASSYSLAGGRDTQYF.

In this sample, this clonotype turned up many times. The chain has TRBV7-9 and TRBJ2-1, with TRBD2 matching 10 bases. The V gene's germline CDR1 is SEHNR and CDR2 FQNEAQ (reference sequence). This CDR3 comprises 15 residues. The ends lost 5 bases at V and 6 bases at J; junction bases unmatched: 7. The DNA of the CDR3 is TGTGCCAGCAGCCCCGCCGGGACTAGCGCCAATGAGCAGTTCTTC. Protein sequence: CASSPAGTSANEQFF.

This rearrangement joins TRBV5-1 to TRBJ2-7, with a possible D match to TRBD2 (6 bases). V lost 5 bases, J lost 0 bases, and 12 bases lay in between. This CDR3 region has 14 residues. Germline V gene sequence: CDR1 SGHRS, CDR2 YFSETQ. In DNA, the CDR3 is TGCGCCAGCAGGGCGGGACCGAGCTCCTACGAGCAGTACTTC. Protein product: CASRAGPSSYEQYF.

About this clonotype itself: One end of the junction is discordant with germline, which a read error may explain. The gene calls are TRBV18 and TRBJ2-1; 14 bases match TRBD2. The germline V gene encodes CDR1 KGHSH and CDR2 LQKENI. This CDR3 is 21 amino acids long. The CDR3 nucleotides read TGTGCCAGCTCACCCGCCCGGGGACTAGCGGGAGTACCCAGCTCCTACAATGAGCGGTTCTTC. It yields the protein CASSPARGLAGVPSSYNERFF.

This clonotype was observed a handful of times. V and J are TRBV7-9 and TRBJ2-7; D perhaps matches TRBD1 (6 bases). This CDR3 comprises 16 residues. Trimming stripped 5 bases from V and 1 base from J, with 18 bases between. Germline loops: CDR1 SEHNR, CDR2 FQNEAQ (reference sequence). In nucleotides, the CDR3 is TGTGCCAGCAGCCCAAGTTTAGGGACAAGATCCTACGAGCAGTACTTC. Translation: CASSPSLGTRSYEQYF.

This sequence joins TRBV11-1 and TRBJ2-1; a weak D match, TRBD1 (5 bases). The J call is uncertain, as TRBJ2-7 better fits the DNA end. The CDR3 runs 13 residues. Germline lookup yields CDR1 SGHAT and CDR2 FQDESV (reference sequence). The CDR3 coding sequence is TGTGCCAGCAGCCGACAGCAGGACAATGAGCAGTACTTC. This gives the protein CASSRQQDNEQYF.

J is TRBJ2-5 and V is TRBV7-2; 10 bases fit TRBD2. The CDR3 is 16 amino acids. The ends lost 0 bases at V and 11 bases at J; junction bases unmatched: 12. Germline-derived CDR1 and CDR2 are SGHTA and FQGNSA. CDR3 region: CASSLAGLARNNEQYF. The CDR3, as DNA: TGTGCCAGCAGCTTAGCGGGACTAGCGCGAAACAATGAGCAGTACTTC.

V usage is TRBV7-9 and J usage is TRBJ2-1, with D perhaps matching TRBD1 (6 bases). The V end lost 8 bases, the J end lost 3 bases, and 14 bases lay between the germline ends. This CDR3 contains 14 residues. CDR1 is SEHNR and CDR2 is FQNEAQ in the germline V gene (reference sequence). CDR3 sequence: CASLLGGHYNEQFF. The CDR3 region has the DNA TGTGCCAGCCTGCTTGGGGGCCACTACAATGAGCAGTTCTTC.

This clonotype was observed many times. One base away lies a much larger clone, so this may be a sequencing read error. This chain links TRBV19 with TRBJ1-2, with a tentative D call TRBD1 (6 bases). Germline V gene data show CDR1 as LNHDA and CDR2 as SQIVND (reference sequence). V was cut by 9 bases and J by 10 bases, with 21 bases left in between. CDR3 length: 13 amino acids. CDR3 sequence reads: CASARGAAGSYTF. The CDR3 DNA reads as TGTGCCAGCGCTAGGGGGGCCGCCGGATCCTACACCTTC. Full variable domain (missing parts from reference TRBV19 and TRBJ1-2): DGGITQSPKYLFRKEGQNVTLSCEQNLNHDAMYWYRQDPGQGLRLIYYSQIVNDFQKGDIAEGYSVSREKKESFPLTVTSAQKNPTAFYLCASARGAAGSYTFGSGTRLTVV.

CDR3 region: CASSELQPGLDQDEQYF. The CDR3 nucleotides are TGCGCCAGCAGTGAGCTCCAACCGGGACTAGATCAAGACGAGCAGTACTTC. This chain joins TRBV10-2 and TRBJ2-7; 8 bases line up with TRBD2. CDR1 is WSHSY, CDR2 SAAADI, per germline. The ends lost 2 bases at V and 5 bases at J; junction bases unmatched: 14. CDR3 length equals 17 residues.

V and J are TRBV7-8 and TRBJ1-4; a possible D gene is TRBD1 (6 bases). Germline loops: CDR1 SGHVS, CDR2 FQNEAQ. The V end was cut by 6 bases, the J end by 6 bases, with 23 bases between. This CDR3 spans 17 amino acids. CDR3 sequence reads: CASSRGASGEFYEKLFF. For the CDR3, the DNA is TGTGCCAGCAGTCGCGGAGCTTCAGGGGAGTTTTATGAAAAACTGTTTTTT.

About this clonotype: A much more abundant neighbour one base away suggests this may be a read error. The chain combines TRBV7-3 with TRBJ2-5, with D possibly being TRBD2 (5 bases). V dropped 0 bases and J dropped 11 bases, with 22 bases sitting between them. This CDR3 is 16 amino acids long. Germline lookup yields CDR1 SGHTA and CDR2 FQGTGA. Here the CDR3 reads CASSLTQSWEYNEQYF. Written as DNA, the CDR3 is TGTGCCAGCAGCTTAACCCAGAGTTGGGAGTACAATGAGCAGTACTTC.